The rows below give T cell receptor beta chains drawn from one sample of a study of shared clonotypes between healthy human individuals. TCRdb keeps only in-frame clones here, not all; method: immunoSEQ multiplex PCR. The table shows about 2 million clones, with 85% to 95% occurring only once. Sequencing input: naive CD8+ T cells sorted from blood. These receptors were obtained from a man aged 18 to 29 in good health. CDR3s include the opening cysteine and the closing phenylalanine or tryptophan. D genes are given only for firm matches. Clone sizes are given selectively: once, few, many, or a class where the clone is expanded.

V gene	clone size	J gene	D gene	CDR3 protein	CDR3 DNA
TRBV27	.	TRBJ2-7	.	CASSVGPSYEQYF	TGTGCCAGCAGTGTGGGACCCTCCTACGAGCAGTACTTC
TRBV2	.	TRBJ1-2	TRBD1	CASSIGTGGLYGYTF	TGTGCCAGCAGTATAGGGACAGGGGGCCTTTATGGCTACACCTTC
TRBV21-1	.	TRBJ2-7	.	CASSLWGYEQYF	TGTGCCAGCAGCCTCTGGGGCTACGAGCAGTACTTC
TRBV30	.	TRBJ2-1	.	CAWSVVEEQFF	TGTGCCTGGAGTGTTGTGGAAGAGCAGTTCTTC
TRBV2	once	TRBJ2-1	.	CASSYAEQFF	TGTGCCAGCAGTTACGCCGAGCAGTTCTTC
TRBV30	.	TRBJ2-7	TRBD1	CAWTGPQGASYEQYF	TGTGCCTGGACCGGGCCGCAGGGGGCCTCCTACGAGCAGTACTTC
TRBV6-1	.	TRBJ1-1	.	CASSDSPGPPPAFF	TGTGCCAGCAGCGACTCCCCGGGACCCCCTCCCGCTTTCTTT
TRBV6-1	.	TRBJ2-1	.	CASSVDRSSYNEQFF	TGTGCCAGCAGTGTTGACAGGAGCTCCTACAATGAGCAGTTCTTC
TRBV27	.	TRBJ2-1	.	CASSLEDSSYNEQFF	TGTGCCAGCAGTTTGGAAGATTCCTCCTACAATGAGCAGTTCTTC
TRBV5-1	.	TRBJ1-1	.	CASSLRSATEAFF	TGCGCCAGCAGCTTGAGGTCAGCCACTGAAGCTTTCTTT
TRBV11-2	.	TRBJ2-2	.	CASSSRWGPGELFF	TGTGCCAGCAGCTCCAGGTGGGGCCCCGGGGAGCTGTTTTTT
TRBV29-1	.	TRBJ2-2	.	CSVEDLGASYTGELFF	TGCAGCGTTGAAGATCTTGGGGCCTCGTACACCGGGGAGCTGTTTTTT
TRBV4-1	.	TRBJ2-7	.	CASSQGQGAYEQYF	TGCGCCAGCAGCCAAGGGCAGGGTGCCTACGAGCAGTACTTC
TRBV13	.	TRBJ1-2	.	CASSLGAVYGYTF	TGTGCCAGCAGCTTAGGGGCGGTATATGGCTACACCTTC
TRBV7-9	once	TRBJ2-3	.	CASSGGTDTQYF	TGTGCCAGCAGCGGGGGGACAGATACGCAGTATTTT
TRBV4-3	.	TRBJ2-5	.	CASSRRDGGQETQYF	TGCGCCAGCAGCCGAAGGGACGGTGGCCAAGAGACCCAGTACTTC
TRBV11-2	.	TRBJ1-2	.	CASSLESVPIF	TGTGCCAGCAGCTTAGAGTCGGTTCCAATCTTC
TRBV27	.	TRBJ2-1	TRBD1	CASSQGQGANNEQFF	TGTGCCAGCAGTCAGGGACAGGGGGCGAACAATGAGCAGTTCTTC
TRBV28	.	TRBJ2-2	.	CASNFGGFAGELFF	TGTGCCAGCAATTTTGGAGGGTTTGCCGGGGAGCTGTTTTTT
TRBV12-5	.	TRBJ2-1	.	CASALNEQFF	TGTGCTAGTGCACTGAATGAGCAGTTCTTC
TRBV6-1	.	TRBJ1-6	TRBD1	CASSGGLTGNNSPLHF	TGTGCCAGCAGTGGGGGACTGACAGGGAATAATTCACCCCTCCACTTT
TRBV2	.	TRBJ2-5	TRBD2	CASREEPGLAEETQYF	TGTGCCAGCAGGGAAGAACCGGGACTAGCGGAAGAGACCCAGTACTTC
TRBV5-1	.	TRBJ2-2	.	CASSLRVNTGELFF	TGCGCCAGCAGCTTACGGGTAAACACCGGGGAGCTGTTTTTT
TRBV5-5	.	TRBJ2-7	.	CASSLVQGGYYEQYF	TGTGCCAGCAGCTTGGTGCAGGGGGGATACTACGAGCAGTACTTC
TRBV19	once	TRBJ2-7	TRBD1	CASSALGQGSYEQYF	TGTGCCAGTAGTGCCCTGGGACAGGGATCCTACGAGCAGTACTTC
TRBV15	once	TRBJ1-1	.	CATSRGTVFMNTEAFF	TGTGCCACCAGCAGGGGTACCGTCTTTATGAACACTGAAGCTTTCTTT
TRBV27	.	TRBJ1-1	TRBD1	CASSLATQGATEAFF	TGTGCCAGCAGTTTAGCGACCCAGGGGGCCACTGAAGCTTTCTTT
TRBV29-1	.	TRBJ2-7	.	CSVVPRGAYEQYF	TGCAGCGTTGTCCCCCGGGGAGCCTACGAGCAGTACTTC
TRBV4-3	.	TRBJ1-6	.	CASSQERGFSYNSPLHF	TGCGCCAGCAGCCAAGAGAGGGGATTCTCCTATAATTCACCCCTCCACTTT
TRBV2	.	TRBJ2-5	.	CASSEDRAQETQYF	TGTGCCAGCAGTGAAGACAGGGCCCAAGAGACCCAGTACTTC
TRBV4-1	.	TRBJ2-3	TRBD2	CASSQDDSSGDTQYF	TGCGCCAGCAGCCAGGATGACTCTAGCGGAGATACGCAGTATTTT
TRBV28	.	TRBJ2-7	.	CASSQQGYNYEQYF	TGTGCCAGCAGTCAACAGGGATACAATTACGAGCAGTACTTC
TRBV25-1	.	TRBJ2-7	TRBD1	CASSTGQGIINEQYF	TGTGCCAGCAGCACCGGACAGGGTATTATCAACGAGCAGTACTTC
TRBV5-5	once	TRBJ2-7	TRBD1	CASLERTGSYEQYF	TGTGCCAGCTTGGAAAGGACAGGTAGCTACGAGCAGTACTTC
TRBV7-3	.	TRBJ1-1	.	CASSLMGNTEAFF	TGTGCCAGCAGCTTAATGGGGAACACTGAAGCTTTCTTT
TRBV5-4	.	TRBJ2-3	.	CASSLYLGAGGTDTQYF	TGTGCCAGCAGCTTGTATTTGGGAGCGGGCGGGACAGATACGCAGTATTTT
TRBV9	.	TRBJ1-6	.	CASSVGGLPLHF	TGTGCCAGCAGCGTAGGAGGGCTCCCCCTCCACTTT
TRBV14	.	TRBJ2-1	.	CASSQKWGEQFF	TGTGCCAGCAGCCAAAAATGGGGTGAGCAGTTCTTC
TRBV11-2	.	TRBJ2-7	.	CASSLHDGMMRLEQYF	TGTGCCAGCAGCTTGCATGACGGTATGATGAGGCTCGAGCAGTACTTC
TRBV19	.	TRBJ2-1	.	CASTLTGVNYNEQFF	TGTGCCAGTACGTTGACGGGCGTGAACTACAATGAGCAGTTCTTC
TRBV5-1	.	TRBJ2-7	TRBD1	CASSLRGQGYEQYF	TGCGCCAGCAGCTTGAGGGGACAGGGCTACGAGCAGTACTTC
TRBV7-6	.	TRBJ2-2	TRBD2	CASSLARHNLKTSGTNTGELFF	TGTGCCAGCAGCTTAGCGCGGCATAACCTGAAGACTAGCGGGACGAACACCGGGGAGCTGTTTTTT
TRBV19	.	TRBJ2-1	.	CASSIFGQGSYNEQFF	TGTGCCAGTAGTATTTTTGGGCAGGGCTCCTACAATGAGCAGTTCTTC
TRBV27	once	TRBJ1-1	.	CASTLTGAGTEAFF	TGTGCCAGCACCCTTACGGGCGCGGGCACTGAAGCTTTCTTT
TRBV18	.	TRBJ2-3	.	CASSPNRLPEGADTQYF	TGTGCCAGCTCTCCTAATCGCCTACCCGAGGGCGCAGATACGCAGTATTTT
TRBV6-5	.	TRBJ1-5	.	CASRWREGNQPQHF	TGTGCCAGCAGATGGAGGGAAGGGAATCAGCCCCAGCATTTT
TRBV13	once	TRBJ2-3	.	CASSVNGASTDTQYF	TGTGCCAGCAGCGTTAATGGCGCCAGCACAGATACGCAGTATTTT
TRBV30	once	TRBJ2-3	.	CAWREGRSGTDTQYF	TGTGCCTGGAGGGAGGGAAGGAGTGGTACAGATACGCAGTATTTT
TRBV2	.	TRBJ1-1	TRBD1	CASKITGGTEAFF	TGTGCCAGCAAAATAACAGGGGGCACTGAAGCTTTCTTT
TRBV4-3	once	TRBJ2-7	.	CASSQGNRAYEQYF	TGCGCCAGCAGCCAAGGAAACAGGGCCTACGAGCAGTACTTC
TRBV18	.	TRBJ2-1	.	CASSPPDTYNEQFF	TGTGCCAGCTCACCCCCGGACACCTACAATGAGCAGTTCTTC
TRBV2	.	TRBJ1-2	.	CASSESGAYDLYGYTF	TGTGCCAGCAGTGAGTCGGGGGCCTATGACTTGTATGGCTACACCTTC
TRBV13	.	TRBJ2-1	TRBD2	CASSWTSDNEQFF	TGTGCCAGCAGCTGGACTAGCGATAATGAGCAGTTCTTC